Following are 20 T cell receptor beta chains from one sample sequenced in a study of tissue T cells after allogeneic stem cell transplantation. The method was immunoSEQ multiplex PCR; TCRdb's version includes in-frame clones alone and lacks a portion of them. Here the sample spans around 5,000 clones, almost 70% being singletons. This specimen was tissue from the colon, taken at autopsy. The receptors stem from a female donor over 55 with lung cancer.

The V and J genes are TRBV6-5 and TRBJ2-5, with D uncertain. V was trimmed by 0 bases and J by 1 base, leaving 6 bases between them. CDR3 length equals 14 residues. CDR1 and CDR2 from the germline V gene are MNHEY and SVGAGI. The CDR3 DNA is TGTGCCAGCAGTTACTCGCACCTCCAAGAGACCCAGTACTTC. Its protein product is CASSYSHLQETQYF.

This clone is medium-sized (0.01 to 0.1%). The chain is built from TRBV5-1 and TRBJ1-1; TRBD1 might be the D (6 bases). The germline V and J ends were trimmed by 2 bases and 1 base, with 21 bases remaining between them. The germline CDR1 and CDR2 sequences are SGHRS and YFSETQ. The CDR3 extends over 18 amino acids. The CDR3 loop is CASSFLGGLSMQNTEAFF. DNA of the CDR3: TGCGCCAGCAGCTTCTTAGGGGGTCTGTCTATGCAGAACACTGAAGCTTTCTTT.

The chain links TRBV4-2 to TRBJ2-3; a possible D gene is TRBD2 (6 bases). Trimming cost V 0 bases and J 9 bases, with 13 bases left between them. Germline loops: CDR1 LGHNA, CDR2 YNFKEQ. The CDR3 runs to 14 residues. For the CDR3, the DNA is TGTGCCAGCAGCCAAGACGATAGCGGAAGGACGCAGTATTTT. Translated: CASSQDDSGRTQYF.

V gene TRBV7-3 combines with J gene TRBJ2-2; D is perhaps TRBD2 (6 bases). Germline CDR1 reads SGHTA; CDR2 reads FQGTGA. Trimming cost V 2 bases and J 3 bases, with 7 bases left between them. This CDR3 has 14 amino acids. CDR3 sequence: CASSLWGDTGELFF. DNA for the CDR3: TGTGCCAGCAGCTTATGGGGGGACACCGGGGAGCTGTTTTTT.

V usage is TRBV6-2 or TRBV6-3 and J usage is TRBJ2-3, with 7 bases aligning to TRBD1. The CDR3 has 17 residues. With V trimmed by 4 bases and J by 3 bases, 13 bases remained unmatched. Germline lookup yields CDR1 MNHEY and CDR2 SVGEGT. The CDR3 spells CASSFDREQTGTDTQYF. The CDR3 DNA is TGTGCCAGCAGTTTCGACAGGGAGCAGACCGGGACAGATACGCAGTATTTT.

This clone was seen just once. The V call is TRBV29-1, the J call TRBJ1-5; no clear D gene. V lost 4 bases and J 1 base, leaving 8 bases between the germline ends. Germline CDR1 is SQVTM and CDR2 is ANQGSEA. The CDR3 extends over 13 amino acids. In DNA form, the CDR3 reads TGCAGCGTTGCTGAACGGAGCAATCAGCCCCAGCATTTT. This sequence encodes CSVAERSNQPQHF.

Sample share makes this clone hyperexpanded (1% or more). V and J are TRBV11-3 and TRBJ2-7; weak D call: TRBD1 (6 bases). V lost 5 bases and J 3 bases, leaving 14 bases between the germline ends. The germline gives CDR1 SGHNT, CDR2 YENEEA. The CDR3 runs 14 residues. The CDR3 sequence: CASSPGQSDYEQYF. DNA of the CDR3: TGTGCCAGCAGCCCCGGACAGTCAGACTACGAGCAGTACTTC.

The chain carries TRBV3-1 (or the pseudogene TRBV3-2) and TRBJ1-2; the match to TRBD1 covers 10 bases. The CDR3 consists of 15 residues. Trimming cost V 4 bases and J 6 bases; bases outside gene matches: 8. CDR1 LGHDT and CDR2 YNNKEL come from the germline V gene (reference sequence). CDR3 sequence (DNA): TGTGCCAGCAGCCGGACAGGGGGAGATTGGGATGGCTACACCTTC. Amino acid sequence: CASSRTGGDWDGYTF.

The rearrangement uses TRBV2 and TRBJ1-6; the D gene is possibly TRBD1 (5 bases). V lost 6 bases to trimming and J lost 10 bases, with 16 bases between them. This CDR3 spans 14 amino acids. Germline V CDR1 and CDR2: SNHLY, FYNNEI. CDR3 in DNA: TGTGCCAGCAGACGGGACTTTGGGCGCTCACCCCTCCACTTT. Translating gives CASRRDFGRSPLHF.

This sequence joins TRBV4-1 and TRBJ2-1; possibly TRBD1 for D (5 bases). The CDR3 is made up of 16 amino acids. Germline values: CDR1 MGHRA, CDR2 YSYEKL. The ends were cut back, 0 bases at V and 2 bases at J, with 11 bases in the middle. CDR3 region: CASSQDPGSTYNEQFF. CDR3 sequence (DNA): TGCGCCAGCAGCCAAGATCCAGGGTCTACCTACAATGAGCAGTTCTTC.

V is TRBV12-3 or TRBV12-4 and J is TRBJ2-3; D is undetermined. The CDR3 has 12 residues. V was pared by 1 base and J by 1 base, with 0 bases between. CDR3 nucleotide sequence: TGTGCCAGCAGTTTAGGCACAGATACGCAGTATTTT. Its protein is CASSLGTDTQYF.

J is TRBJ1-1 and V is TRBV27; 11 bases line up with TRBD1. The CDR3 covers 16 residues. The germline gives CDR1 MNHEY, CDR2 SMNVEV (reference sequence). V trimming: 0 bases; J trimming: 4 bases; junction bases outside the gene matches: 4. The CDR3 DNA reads TGTGCCAGCAGTTTATCGCGGGGACAGGGGGTCACTGAAGCTTTCTTT. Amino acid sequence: CASSLSRGQGVTEAFF.

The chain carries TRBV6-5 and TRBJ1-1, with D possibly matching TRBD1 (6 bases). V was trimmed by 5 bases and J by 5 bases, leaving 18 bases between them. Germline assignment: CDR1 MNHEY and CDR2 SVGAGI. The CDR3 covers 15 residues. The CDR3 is CASSLTGGATTEAFF. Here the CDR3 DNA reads TGTGCCAGCAGTCTAACCGGGGGGGCGACGACTGAAGCTTTCTTT.

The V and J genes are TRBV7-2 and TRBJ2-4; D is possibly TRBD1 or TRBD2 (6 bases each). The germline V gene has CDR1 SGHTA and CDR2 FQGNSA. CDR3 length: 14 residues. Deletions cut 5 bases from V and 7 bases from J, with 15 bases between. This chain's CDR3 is CASSQGGGQNIQYF. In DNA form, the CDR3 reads TGTGCCAGCAGCCAAGGGGGAGGCCAGAACATTCAGTACTTC.

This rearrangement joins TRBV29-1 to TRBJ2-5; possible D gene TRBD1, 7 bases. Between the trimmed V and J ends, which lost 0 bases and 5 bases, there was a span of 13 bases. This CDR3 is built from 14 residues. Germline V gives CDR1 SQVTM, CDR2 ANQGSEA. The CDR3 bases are TGCAGCGTTGAAGATTGGGCAGGGGGGGAGACCCAGTACTTC. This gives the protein CSVEDWAGGETQYF.

In nucleotides, the CDR3 is TGTGCCAGCAGCGTAGGGACCGGGGCGGCGGACGAGCAGTACTTC. Translating gives CASSVGTGAADEQYF. The V gene is TRBV9, the J gene TRBJ2-7; D assignment may be TRBD1 or TRBD2 (5 bases each). Between the trimmed V and J ends, which lost 0 bases and 5 bases, there was a span of 15 bases. The CDR3 contains 15 residues. Looked up from germline, CDR1 is SGDLS and CDR2 is YYNGEE.

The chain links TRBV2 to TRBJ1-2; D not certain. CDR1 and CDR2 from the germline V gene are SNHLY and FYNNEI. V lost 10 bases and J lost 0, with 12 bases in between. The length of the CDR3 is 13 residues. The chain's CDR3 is CATATPPNYGYTF. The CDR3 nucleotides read TGTGCCACCGCCACCCCCCCTAACTATGGCTACACCTTC.

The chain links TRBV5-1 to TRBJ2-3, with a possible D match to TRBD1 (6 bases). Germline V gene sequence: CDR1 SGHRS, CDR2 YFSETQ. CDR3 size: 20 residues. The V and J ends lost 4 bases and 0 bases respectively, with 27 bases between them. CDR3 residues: CASSTFRGVPYASSTDTQYF. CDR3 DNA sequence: TGCGCCAGCAGCACGTTCAGGGGCGTCCCTTACGCCTCTAGCACAGATACGCAGTATTTT.

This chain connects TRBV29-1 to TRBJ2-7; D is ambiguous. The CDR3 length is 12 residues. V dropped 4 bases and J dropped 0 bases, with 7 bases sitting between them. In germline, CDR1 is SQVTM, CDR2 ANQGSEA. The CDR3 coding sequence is TGCAGCGTTGCGGTCCACTCCTACGAGCAGTACTTC. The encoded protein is CSVAVHSYEQYF.

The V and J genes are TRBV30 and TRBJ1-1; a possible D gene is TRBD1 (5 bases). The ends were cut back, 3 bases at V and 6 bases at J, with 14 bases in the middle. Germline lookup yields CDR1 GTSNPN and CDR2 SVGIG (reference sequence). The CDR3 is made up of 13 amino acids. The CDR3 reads CAWRQPGFSEAFF. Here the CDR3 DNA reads TGTGCCTGGAGGCAACCAGGGTTCTCTGAAGCTTTCTTT.